These 22 T cell receptor beta chains share one sample of origin, sequenced in a study of regulatory T cells in long-lasting Graves disease. Sequencing libraries for TCR beta were prepared with iRepertoire HTBI primers and Arm-PCR of CDR3 regions. TCRdb called the multiplex PCR reads again in MiXCR, with one record for every CDR3 protein. The sample has over 450,000 distinct CDR3 sequences, approximately 12% seen once; the top ten hold roughly 8.9%. Time point meaning: newly diagnosed GD, antithyroid drugs for less than 3 months. PBMCs provided the RNA from which the TCR library was made. A further study also used this sample, focusing on T cells in Graves' hyperthyroidism and ophthalmopathy.

The specimen was peripheral blood mononuclear cells (PBMCs), collected at new diagnosis, from a patient treated with antithyroid drugs. These receptors all come from a woman aged 25 to 39 with Graves disease.

This clonotype was seen repeatedly, ten times or more. The chain combines TRBV3-1 with TRBJ2-5; D gene uncertain. This CDR3 spans 12 amino acids. V was cut by 3 bases and J by 9 bases, with 11 bases left in between. The V gene's germline CDR1 is LGHDT and CDR2 YNNKEL (reference sequence). The DNA for the CDR3 is TGTGCCAGCAGCCAGCCCCCGTCGCCCCAGTACTTC. Translation: CASSQPPSPQYF.

The chain uses TRBV16 and TRBJ2-7, with D tentatively TRBD1 or TRBD2 (5 bases each). The V and J ends lost 1 base and 5 bases respectively, with 6 bases between them. Germline V gives CDR1 KGHSY, CDR2 FQNENV. This CDR3 region has 12 residues. The CDR3 reads CASSQWDHEQYF. CDR3 nucleotides: TGTGCCAGCAGCCAATGGGACCACGAGCAGTACTTC.

On this clonotype itself: Without the conserved terminal phenylalanine or tryptophan, this CDR3 likely stems from a read error. The genes are TRBV18 and TRBJ2-1; possibly TRBD2 for D (6 bases). Germline V CDR1 and CDR2: KGHSH, LQKENI. Trimming removed 2 bases from V and 12 bases from J, with 20 bases in between. The CDR3 spans 15 residues. CDR3 nucleotide sequence: TGTGCCAGCTCACCATCACAACCGAGGGGAGGTGGGCAGTTCGTC. The encoded protein is CASSPSQPRGGGQFV.

This chain joins TRBV28 and TRBJ2-3; TRBD1 agrees at 9 bases. The J call may be faulty, since TRBJ2-7 better matches the DNA end. The germline gives CDR1 MDHEN, CDR2 SYDVKM. This CDR3 comprises 18 residues. The CDR3 DNA is TGTGCCAGCAGTAACAGTCCCGGGGACAGGGTTGGTGCCTGCGAGCAGTACTTC. This codes for CASSNSPGDRVGACEQYF.

CDR3 loop: CASRTGQGATDTQYF. CDR3 bases: TGTGCCAGTCGGACCGGACAGGGGGCAACAGATACGCAGTATTTT. The rearrangement joins TRBV19 to TRBJ2-3; 11 bases fit TRBD1. Per germline, CDR1 LNHDA and CDR2 SQIVND (reference sequence). The CDR3 is made up of 15 amino acids. V shed 8 bases and J 3 bases; nucleotides not matched to a gene: 7.

Concerning this clonotype itself: A read error is possible here, since a much larger clone lies one base away. The chain is built from TRBV30 and TRBJ2-5; tentative D call: TRBD1 (5 bases). Germline V gene sequence: CDR1 GTSNPN, CDR2 SVGIG (reference sequence). V lost 3 bases and J 11 bases, leaving 16 bases between the germline ends. The CDR3 sequence is 12 residues long. CDR3 DNA sequence: TGTGCCTGGAGCGCAGGGCTTAATGAGCAGTACTTC. Encoded protein: CAWSAGLNEQYF.

A few counts support this clonotype. The CDR3 here is CASSHPGQGSYGYTF. CDR3 sequence (DNA): TGTGCCAGCAGTCATCCGGGACAGGGTAGCTATGGCTACACCTTC. V and J are TRBV25-1 and TRBJ1-2, with 9 bases that match TRBD1. The CDR3 sequence is 15 residues long. Germline CDR1 and CDR2: MGHDK and SYGVNS. V shed 5 bases and J 4 bases; nucleotides not matched to a gene: 8.

The V gene is TRBV4-3, the J gene TRBJ2-1; a weak D match, TRBD2 (5 bases). There are 17 residues in the CDR3. Germline CDR1 and CDR2: LGHNA and YSLEER. Trimming shortened V by 4 bases and J by 0 bases, and 16 bases separated the two germline ends. CDR3 amino acids: CASSREHTGSSYNEQFF. CDR3 DNA: TGCGCCAGCAGCCGGGAGCATACGGGGAGCTCCTACAATGAGCAGTTCTTC.

This clonotype has at least ten counts. The chain employs TRBV20-1 and TRBJ2-7; the match to TRBD1 covers 7 bases. This CDR3 region has 14 residues. Looked up from germline, CDR1 is DFQATT and CDR2 is SNEGSKA (reference sequence). Trimming at V came to 6 bases and at J to 0 bases, leaving 8 bases not matched to a gene. As DNA, the CDR3 is TGCAGTGCCCCTGGACAGGAAAGCTCCTACGAGCAGTACTTC. Translation: CSAPGQESSYEQYF.

V and J are TRBV20-1 and TRBJ2-5; D is perhaps TRBD1 (6 bases). CDR1 DFQATT and CDR2 SNEGSKA come from the germline V gene (reference sequence). Trimming cost V 7 bases and J 4 bases, with 10 bases left between them. The CDR3 is made up of 11 amino acids. The CDR3 DNA sequence: TGCAGTGGGCAGGGGCCAGAGACCCAGTACTTC. It codes for CSGQGPETQYF.

This clonotype has a count of ten or more. The chain couples TRBV7-9 to TRBJ2-5; D may match TRBD1 or TRBD2 (5 bases each). Germline CDR1 is SEHNR and CDR2 is FQNEAQ (reference sequence). The CDR3 runs to 17 residues. Trimming pared 2 bases from V and 5 bases from J, leaving 21 bases between. The CDR3 spells CASSLFGLLGQRETQYF. The CDR3 bases are TGTGCCAGCAGCTTATTCGGCTTATTGGGGCAGCGGGAGACCCAGTACTTC.

A word on this clonotype: This may come from a read error, since a much larger clone is one base off. The chain recombines TRBV24-1 with TRBJ2-1, with 15 bases that match TRBD2. The length of the CDR3 is 17 residues. Germline values: CDR1 KGHDR, CDR2 SFDVKD. V lost 3 bases, J lost 7 bases, and 6 bases stayed unmatched. The CDR3 sequence is CATSDRTSGGARNEQFF. In DNA form, the CDR3 reads TGTGCCACCAGTGATAGGACTAGCGGGGGGGCCCGGAATGAGCAGTTCTTC.

CDR3 protein: CASCRGGSYEQYF. The DNA for the CDR3 is TGTGCCAGCTGCCGAGGGGGGTCCTACGAGCAGTACTTC. This rearrangement joins TRBV25-1 to TRBJ2-7; D could derive from TRBD1 or TRBD2 (6 bases each). The CDR3 loop spans 13 amino acids. CDR1 MGHDK and CDR2 SYGVNS come from the germline V gene. Trimming left V 8 bases short and J 1 base short, with 12 bases between.

This clonotype showed up many times. V and J are TRBV18 and TRBJ1-1; maybe TRBD1 (6 bases). The germline V gene encodes CDR1 KGHSH and CDR2 LQKENI. The CDR3 is 16 amino acids. V was trimmed by 3 bases and J by 0 bases, leaving 14 bases between them. In DNA form, the CDR3 reads TGTGCCAGCTCACCCTTTACCGGGACAATGAACACTGAAGCTTTCTTT. The encoded protein is CASSPFTGTMNTEAFF.

This chain uses TRBV18 with TRBJ2-2; weak D call: TRBD2 (5 bases). The germline V and J ends were trimmed by 0 bases and 2 bases, with 10 bases remaining between them. The germline gives CDR1 KGHSH, CDR2 LQKENI. This CDR3 is 16 amino acids long. The chain's CDR3 is CASSPPDGINTGELFF. DNA of the CDR3: TGTGCCAGCTCACCACCGGACGGGATAAACACCGGGGAGCTGTTTTTT. The complete variable domain, with remaining parts taken from reference TRBV18 and TRBJ2-2, reads NAGVMQNPRHLVRRRGQEARLRCSPMKGHSHVYWYRQLPEEGLKFMVYLQKENIIDESGMPKERFSAEFPKEGPSILRIQQVVRGDSAAYFCASSPPDGINTGELFFGEGSRLTVL.

The CDR3 here is CSVLKPYHNIPNYGYTF. DNA for the CDR3: TGCAGCGTCCTTAAGCCGTACCACAACATACCTAACTATGGCTACACCTTC. J is TRBJ1-2 and V is TRBV29-1; no firm D call. The length of the CDR3 is 17 residues. Trimming removed 6 bases from V and 0 bases from J, with 23 bases in between. CDR1 and CDR2 from the germline V gene are SQVTM and ANQGSEA.

This clonotype was seen repeatedly, ten times or more. This sequence joins TRBV11-2 and TRBJ2-2, with D hard to call. V was shortened by 3 bases and J by 7 bases, with 12 bases between the two germline ends. Germline CDR1 is SGHAT and CDR2 is FQNNGV. The CDR3 contains 14 residues. The CDR3 here is CASSFPALGGELFF. The CDR3 bases are TGTGCCAGCAGCTTCCCTGCCTTAGGCGGGGAGCTGTTTTTT.

This clonotype was observed at least ten times. The chain uses TRBV6-5 and TRBJ2-5; weak D call: TRBD1 (5 bases). V lost 0 bases and J lost 4, with 12 bases in between. CDR3 size: 15 residues. Germline V gene sequence: CDR1 MNHEY, CDR2 SVGAGI. In DNA form, the CDR3 reads TGTGCCAGCAGTTACTCGGGCCAGGGCGGAGAGACCCAGTACTTC. It codes for CASSYSGQGGETQYF.

This clonotype was detected ten times or more. The gene calls are TRBV29-1 and TRBJ2-1, with TRBD2 identical over 7 bases. The CDR3 totals 14 residues. Germline CDR1 is SQVTM and CDR2 is ANQGSEA. V dropped 4 bases and J dropped 4; count of bases not matched to a gene: 7. The CDR3 nucleotides read TGCAGCGTTGTTCGGGGGGAGCGGTACAATGAGCAGTTCTTC. This sequence encodes CSVVRGERYNEQFF.

Ten or more counts support this clonotype. This chain joins TRBV27 and TRBJ1-6, with 8 bases lining up with TRBD1. The CDR3 runs to 14 residues. Trimming took 7 bases from V and 7 from J; bases not matched to a gene: 6. The germline CDR1 and CDR2 sequences are MNHEY and SMNVEV (reference sequence). CDR3 DNA sequence: TGTGCCAGCACGAGGACAGGGTCCAATTCACCCCTCCACTTT. Its translation: CASTRTGSNSPLHF.

This clonotype was seen many times. The J gene is TRBJ1-1, the V gene TRBV19, with D perhaps TRBD1 (5 bases). Germline lookup yields CDR1 LNHDA and CDR2 SQIVND (reference sequence). Trimming removed 5 bases from V and 5 bases from J, with 12 bases in between. This CDR3 is 13 amino acids long. Written as DNA, the CDR3 is TGTGCCAGTAGTTATATGGGGGGAACTGAAGCTTTCTTT. As protein: CASSYMGGTEAFF. Based on the CDR3 plus reference TRBV19 and TRBJ1-1, the full variable domain is DGGITQSPKYLFRKEGQNVTLSCEQNLNHDAMYWYRQDPGQGLRLIYYSQIVNDFQKGDIAEGYSVSREKKESFPLTVTSAQKNPTAFYLCASSYMGGTEAFFGQGTRLTVV.

This clonotype was seen repeatedly, ten times or more. The J gene is TRBJ2-7, the V gene TRBV12-3 or TRBV12-4; TRBD2 aligns across 7 bases. The CDR3 runs to 14 residues. The junction had 5 bases not matched to a gene; V was cut back by 5 bases and J by 1 base. As DNA, the CDR3 is TGTGCCAGCAGTCACGGGAGGAATTCCTACGAGCAGTACTTC. It is translated as CASSHGRNSYEQYF.